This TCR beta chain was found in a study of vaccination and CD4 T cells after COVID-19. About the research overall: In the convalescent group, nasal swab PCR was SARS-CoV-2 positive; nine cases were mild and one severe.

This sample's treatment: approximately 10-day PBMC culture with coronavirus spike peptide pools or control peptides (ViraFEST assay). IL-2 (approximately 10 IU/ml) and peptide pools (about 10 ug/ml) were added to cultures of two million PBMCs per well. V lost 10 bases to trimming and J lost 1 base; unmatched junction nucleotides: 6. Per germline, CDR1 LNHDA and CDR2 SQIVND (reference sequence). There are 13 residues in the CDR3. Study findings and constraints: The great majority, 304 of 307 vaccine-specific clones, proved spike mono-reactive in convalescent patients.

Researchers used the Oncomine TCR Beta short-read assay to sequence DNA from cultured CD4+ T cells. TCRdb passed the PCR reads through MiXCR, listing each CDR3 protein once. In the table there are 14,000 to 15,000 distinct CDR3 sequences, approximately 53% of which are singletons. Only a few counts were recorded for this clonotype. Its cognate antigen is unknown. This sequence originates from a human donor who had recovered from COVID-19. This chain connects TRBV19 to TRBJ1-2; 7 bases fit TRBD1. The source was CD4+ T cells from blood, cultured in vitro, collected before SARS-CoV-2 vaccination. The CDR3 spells CATRTGINYGYTF. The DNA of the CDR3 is TGTGCCACCAGGACAGGAATTAACTATGGCTACACCTTC.